This is a list of T cell receptor beta chains from one sample in a study of blood T cell dynamics during melanoma immunotherapy. Profiling relied on immunoSEQ multiplex PCR, and the TCRdb table lists in-frame clones only, not all of them. The data show 9,000 to 13,000 clones, 70% to 90% seen once. The source material was blood, sampled from a patient treated with checkpoint blockade. The receptors come from a human donor with melanoma. CDR3s include the opening cysteine and the closing phenylalanine or tryptophan. Fields, in order: J gene, clone size, D gene, V gene, CDR3 DNA, CDR3 protein. D genes are given only for firm matches. Some rows have no size entry. The others give once, few or many, or a class for an expanded clone.

j_call: TRBJ2-5
clone_size: -
d_call: -
v_call: TRBV9
cdr3_nt: TGTGCCAGCAGCGTAGGATGGGGCTTGGAGACCCAGTACTTC
cdr3_aa: CASSVGWGLETQYF

j_call: TRBJ1-2
clone_size: -
d_call: -
v_call: TRBV19
cdr3_nt: TGTGCCAGTAGTATGGATGGAGGGAACTATGGCTACACCTTC
cdr3_aa: CASSMDGGNYGYTF

j_call: TRBJ1-3
clone_size: -
d_call: -
v_call: TRBV2
cdr3_nt: TGTGCCAGCAGACAGGGCTCTGGAAACACCATATATTTT
cdr3_aa: CASRQGSGNTIYF

j_call: TRBJ2-7
clone_size: -
d_call: -
v_call: TRBV18
cdr3_nt: TGTGCCAGCTCATGGAGTGAGGGGCACGAGCAGTACTTC
cdr3_aa: CASSWSEGHEQYF

j_call: TRBJ2-5
clone_size: -
d_call: -
v_call: TRBV30
cdr3_nt: TGTGCCTGGAGACAAGTAGGGGCTCAAGAGACCCAGTACTTC
cdr3_aa: CAWRQVGAQETQYF

j_call: TRBJ2-2
clone_size: -
d_call: -
v_call: TRBV18
cdr3_nt: TGTGCCAGCTCACCATCTTCGTGGGGGTCCGACACCGGGGAGCTGTTTTTT
cdr3_aa: CASSPSSWGSDTGELFF

j_call: TRBJ1-2
clone_size: -
d_call: TRBD1
v_call: TRBV27
cdr3_nt: TGTGCCAGCAGTACGCTGGGGACAGCTGGCTACACCTTC
cdr3_aa: CASSTLGTAGYTF

j_call: TRBJ2-5
clone_size: -
d_call: -
v_call: TRBV21-1
cdr3_nt: TGTGCCAGCAGCACCGGCGGGAGAGCCGGTTATTTACAAGAGACCCAGTACTTC
cdr3_aa: CASSTGGRAGYLQETQYF

j_call: TRBJ1-4
clone_size: once
d_call: -
v_call: TRBV2
cdr3_nt: TGTGCCAGCAGTGAAGCGCTTCGTAGGCAGGGATCGGAACTGTTTTTT
cdr3_aa: CASSEALRRQGSELFF

j_call: TRBJ2-3
clone_size: -
d_call: TRBD2
v_call: TRBV7-8
cdr3_nt: TGTGCCAGCAGCTCAAGGACTAGCGGGAGGGCCGTCAGCACAGATACGCAGTATTTT
cdr3_aa: CASSSRTSGRAVSTDTQYF

j_call: TRBJ2-2
clone_size: -
d_call: TRBD1
v_call: TRBV7-2
cdr3_nt: TGTGCCAGCAGCTTAGACAGGGGCACCGGGGAGCTGTTTTTT
cdr3_aa: CASSLDRGTGELFF

j_call: TRBJ2-4
clone_size: -
d_call: -
v_call: TRBV29-1
cdr3_nt: TGCAGCGTTGCCCAGGACAGTAAACGTAACATTCAGTACTTC
cdr3_aa: CSVAQDSKRNIQYF

j_call: TRBJ2-1
clone_size: -
d_call: TRBD2
v_call: TRBV7-9
cdr3_nt: TGTGCCAGCAGCGAACGCCCCGGGACTAGCGGGAGAAGTAGTGAGCAGTTCTTC
cdr3_aa: CASSERPGTSGRSSEQFF

j_call: TRBJ1-2
clone_size: -
d_call: -
v_call: TRBV27
cdr3_nt: TGTGCCAGCAGTTTAATAGGGACGGAGGGCTCTGGCTACACCTTC
cdr3_aa: CASSLIGTEGSGYTF

j_call: TRBJ1-1
clone_size: -
d_call: -
v_call: TRBV7-2
cdr3_nt: TGTGCCAGCAGCTTCGTGAGTAACACTGAAGCTTTCTTT
cdr3_aa: CASSFVSNTEAFF

j_call: TRBJ2-7
clone_size: -
d_call: TRBD2
v_call: TRBV6-5
cdr3_nt: TGTGCCAGCAGTCCACTAGCGGGAGCACACGAGCAGTACTTC
cdr3_aa: CASSPLAGAHEQYF

j_call: TRBJ2-1
clone_size: -
d_call: -
v_call: TRBV4-1
cdr3_nt: TGCGCCAGCAGCCCCCTGTCCAGGAACAATGAGCAGTTCTTC
cdr3_aa: CASSPLSRNNEQFF

j_call: TRBJ2-7
clone_size: -
d_call: TRBD2
v_call: TRBV11-2
cdr3_nt: TGTGCCAGCAGCTTAATAGCGGGTAGCTCCTACGAGCAGTACTTC
cdr3_aa: CASSLIAGSSYEQYF

j_call: TRBJ2-2
clone_size: -
d_call: TRBD2
v_call: TRBV7-8
cdr3_nt: TGTGCCAGCAGCCCCCCTAGCGGGAGGGCCGCCGGGGAGCTGTTTTTT
cdr3_aa: CASSPPSGRAAGELFF

j_call: TRBJ1-1
clone_size: -
d_call: -
v_call: TRBV19
cdr3_nt: TGTGCCAGTAGTAAGACATCTGTTTCTGAAGCTTTCTTT
cdr3_aa: CASSKTSVSEAFF

j_call: TRBJ2-1
clone_size: -
d_call: TRBD2
v_call: TRBV5-1
cdr3_nt: TGCGCCAGCAGCTTTGGTGGGACTAGCGGATACAATGAGCAGTTCTTC
cdr3_aa: CASSFGGTSGYNEQFF

j_call: TRBJ1-1
clone_size: -
d_call: TRBD1
v_call: TRBV28
cdr3_nt: TGTGCCAGCAGTGACAGGGGGCGGGCCGTCTCGAGGTCTGAAGCTTTCTTT
cdr3_aa: CASSDRGRAVSRSEAFF

j_call: TRBJ2-5
clone_size: -
d_call: -
v_call: TRBV5-1
cdr3_nt: TGCGCCAGCAGCCCTCTCCCCTCTAGCGCACAAGAGACCCAGTACTTC
cdr3_aa: CASSPLPSSAQETQYF

j_call: TRBJ2-1
clone_size: -
d_call: TRBD2
v_call: TRBV7-9
cdr3_nt: TGTGCCAGCACCCAGCGGGGAGGCTCCTACAATGAGCAGTTCTTC
cdr3_aa: CASTQRGGSYNEQFF

j_call: TRBJ2-7
clone_size: -
d_call: -
v_call: TRBV7-9
cdr3_nt: TGTGCCAGCAGCTCTCCGGGACTCTTTGGCTACGAGCAGTACTTC
cdr3_aa: CASSSPGLFGYEQYF

j_call: TRBJ2-1
clone_size: -
d_call: TRBD1
v_call: TRBV29-1
cdr3_nt: TGCAGCGTTGAGGGACAGGGGGCGAGGAATGAGCAGTTCTTC
cdr3_aa: CSVEGQGARNEQFF

j_call: TRBJ1-1
clone_size: -
d_call: -
v_call: TRBV11-2
cdr3_nt: TGTGCCAGCAGCTTAACCACGAACACTGAAGCTTTCTTT
cdr3_aa: CASSLTTNTEAFF

j_call: TRBJ2-1
clone_size: -
d_call: TRBD2
v_call: TRBV7-2
cdr3_nt: TGTGCCAGCAGTAGGACTAGCGGCTCCTACAATGAGCAGTTCTTC
cdr3_aa: CASSRTSGSYNEQFF

j_call: TRBJ2-5
clone_size: few
d_call: -
v_call: TRBV28
cdr3_nt: TGTGCCAGCAGTTTTAACGGGAGAGGGGGGGAGACCCAGTACTTC
cdr3_aa: CASSFNGRGGETQYF

j_call: TRBJ1-3
clone_size: -
d_call: -
v_call: TRBV5-1
cdr3_nt: TGCGCCAGCAGCTTCGGGTCAGGGAGCTCTGGAAACACCATATATTTT
cdr3_aa: CASSFGSGSSGNTIYF

j_call: TRBJ2-3
clone_size: -
d_call: -
v_call: TRBV18
cdr3_nt: TGTGCCAGCTCACCACGACAGCCCACAGATACGCAGTATTTT
cdr3_aa: CASSPRQPTDTQYF

j_call: TRBJ2-2
clone_size: -
d_call: -
v_call: TRBV28
cdr3_nt: TGTGCCAGCAGTTTTAGTTGGTCCTCGAACACCGGGGAGCTGTTTTTT
cdr3_aa: CASSFSWSSNTGELFF

j_call: TRBJ2-5
clone_size: -
d_call: -
v_call: TRBV29-1
cdr3_nt: TGCAGCGTTGAGGGACACAGCCAAGAGACCCAGTACTTC
cdr3_aa: CSVEGHSQETQYF

j_call: TRBJ2-1
clone_size: -
d_call: TRBD2
v_call: TRBV4-3
cdr3_nt: TGCGCCAGCAGCCAAGCCACTAGCGGGAGTGTTTCCTACAATGAGCAGTTCTTC
cdr3_aa: CASSQATSGSVSYNEQFF

j_call: TRBJ1-2
clone_size: -
d_call: -
v_call: TRBV6-5
cdr3_nt: TGTGCCAGCAGCCATCTGACGCGGGACACGAGTGGCTACACCTTC
cdr3_aa: CASSHLTRDTSGYTF

j_call: TRBJ2-7
clone_size: -
d_call: TRBD1
v_call: TRBV7-2
cdr3_nt: TGTGCCAGCAGCGTGGGACAGGGAGGAGTCTACGAGCAGTACTTC
cdr3_aa: CASSVGQGGVYEQYF

j_call: TRBJ1-2
clone_size: -
d_call: -
v_call: TRBV5-1
cdr3_nt: TGCGCCAGCAGTTCGGGGAACCATGGCTACACCTTC
cdr3_aa: CASSSGNHGYTF

j_call: TRBJ2-1
clone_size: -
d_call: -
v_call: TRBV5-1
cdr3_nt: TGCGCCAGCAGCTTGCAACCTCCGGGCCAGGGCCTCGGGAATGAGCAGTTCTTC
cdr3_aa: CASSLQPPGQGLGNEQFF

j_call: TRBJ2-1
clone_size: -
d_call: -
v_call: TRBV7-9
cdr3_nt: TGTGCCAGCAGCTTAGTGGTGGGGGAAAACAATGAGCAGTTCTTC
cdr3_aa: CASSLVVGENNEQFF

j_call: TRBJ1-1
clone_size: once
d_call: -
v_call: TRBV21-1
cdr3_nt: TGTGCCAGCAGGCCCCCTAGGGAGGCCACTGAAGCTTTCTTT
cdr3_aa: CASRPPREATEAFF

j_call: TRBJ2-7
clone_size: once
d_call: TRBD1
v_call: TRBV6-6
cdr3_nt: TGTGCCAGCAGCTCCGGGACAGGACACTGGGAGCAGTACTTC
cdr3_aa: CASSSGTGHWEQYF

j_call: TRBJ2-1
clone_size: -
d_call: -
v_call: TRBV4-1
cdr3_nt: TGCGCCAGCAGCCAAGCACGCCTCGCGGGCAATGAGCAGTTCTTC
cdr3_aa: CASSQARLAGNEQFF

j_call: TRBJ2-5
clone_size: -
d_call: -
v_call: TRBV28
cdr3_nt: TGTGCCAGCAGGGGGCTGAATCGGGTAGGGGAGACCCAGTACTTC
cdr3_aa: CASRGLNRVGETQYF

j_call: TRBJ1-1
clone_size: once
d_call: -
v_call: TRBV6-6
cdr3_nt: TGTGCCAGCAGTTACCCCACTAAGAACACTGAAGCTTTCTTT
cdr3_aa: CASSYPTKNTEAFF

j_call: TRBJ2-2
clone_size: few
d_call: TRBD2
v_call: TRBV4-3
cdr3_nt: TGCGCCAGCAGCCGAGGGACTAGCGGGGCCTCGAACACCGGGGAGCTGTTTTTT
cdr3_aa: CASSRGTSGASNTGELFF

j_call: TRBJ2-2
clone_size: -
d_call: TRBD1
v_call: TRBV7-9
cdr3_nt: TGTACCAGCAGCTTAACAGGGGCCGGGGAGCTGTTTTTT
cdr3_aa: CTSSLTGAGELFF

j_call: TRBJ2-2
clone_size: -
d_call: TRBD2
v_call: TRBV19
cdr3_nt: TGTGCTGTAGGACTAGCGGTTACCGGGGAGCTGTTTTTT
cdr3_aa: CAVGLAVTGELFF

j_call: TRBJ2-2
clone_size: -
d_call: -
v_call: TRBV25-1
cdr3_nt: TGTGCCAGCAGTGATCCCACCCGGGCGGGCGGGGAGCTGTTTTTT
cdr3_aa: CASSDPTRAGGELFF

j_call: TRBJ1-2
clone_size: -
d_call: -
v_call: TRBV29-1
cdr3_nt: TGCAGCGCGGGGCCGACGGGCCTGGGAGGCTACACCTTC
cdr3_aa: CSAGPTGLGGYTF

j_call: TRBJ2-7
clone_size: -
d_call: -
v_call: TRBV28
cdr3_nt: TGTGCCAGCAGTCTTAGTACGAAAGTATACGAGCAGTACTTC
cdr3_aa: CASSLSTKVYEQYF